These 24 T cell receptor beta chains share one sample of origin, sequenced in a study of T cell clonotyping in hematopoietic cell transplantation. TCRdb's table, derived via immunoSEQ multiplex PCR, lists solely in-frame clones and lacks some. Of approximately 75,000 clones in the sample, roughly 94% were seen once. Specimen: peripheral blood mononuclear cells. Receptor source: a man in his forties or fifties in good health. Some clones in this sample may be carry-over from other donors' samples.

As regards this clone: Distinct nucleotide sequences in the sample also encode this CDR3. The rearrangement joins TRBV6-5 to TRBJ2-7; 8 bases line up with TRBD1. Trimming at V came to 6 bases and at J to 3 bases, leaving 4 bases not matched to a gene. There are 13 residues in the CDR3. The V gene's germline CDR1 is MNHEY and CDR2 SVGAGI. The DNA for the CDR3 is TGTGCCAGCAGCACCGACAGGGGCTACGAGCAGTACTTC. Translated, it gives CASSTDRGYEQYF.

This rearrangement joins TRBV7-7 to TRBJ2-2; D is undetermined. The CDR3 is 10 residues long. V lost 10 bases to trimming and J lost 6 bases, with 6 bases between them. Germline-derived CDR1 and CDR2 are SSHAT and FNYEAQ (reference sequence). The CDR3 here is CATGSGELFF. In nucleotides, the CDR3 is TGTGCCACCGGGTCCGGGGAGCTGTTTTTT.

The V and J genes are TRBV2 and TRBJ2-7; TRBD2 matches at 7 bases. The CDR3 runs 15 residues. Germline CDR1 SNHLY, CDR2 FYNNEI. The V gene end was trimmed by 7 bases and the J gene end by 2 bases; junction bases not matched to a gene: 11. CDR3: CASMDSGRPTYEQYF. The CDR3, as DNA: TGTGCCAGCATGGATTCCGGGAGGCCCACCTACGAGCAGTACTTC. Using reference TRBV2 and TRBJ2-7 for the parts outside the CDR3, the full variable domain is EPEVTQTPSHQVTQMGQEVILRCVPISNHLYFYWYRQILGQKVEFLVSFYNNEISEKSEIFDDQFSVERPDGSNFTLKIRSTKLEDSAMYFCASMDSGRPTYEQYFGPGTRLTVT.

The chain employs TRBV11-2 and TRBJ2-5, with D possibly being TRBD2 (6 bases). The germline CDR1 and CDR2 sequences are SGHAT and FQNNGV. The CDR3 is 12 residues long. V was shortened by 6 bases and J by 3 bases, with 8 bases between the two germline ends. The CDR3 is CASRREEETQYF. CDR3 nucleotide sequence: TGTGCCAGCAGGAGGGAGGAAGAGACCCAGTACTTC.

The chain joins TRBV28 to TRBJ2-1; D remains ambiguous. The CDR3 runs 13 residues. CDR1 is MDHEN, CDR2 SYDVKM, per germline. V gave up 1 base and J gave up 9 bases, with 10 bases separating them. CDR3 amino acids: CASSLSSPFEQFF. The DNA for the CDR3 is TGTGCCAGCAGTTTATCCTCCCCCTTTGAGCAGTTCTTC.

The chain's CDR3 is CASSPQGFSEKLFF. CDR3 bases: TGTGCCAGCAGCCCACAGGGTTTCAGCGAAAAACTGTTTTTT. This chain uses TRBV5-4 with TRBJ1-4; D perhaps matches TRBD1 (6 bases). The V end lost 4 bases, the J end lost 8 bases, and 15 bases lay between the germline ends. Looked up from germline, CDR1 is SGHNT and CDR2 is YYREEE (reference sequence). The length of the CDR3 is 14 residues.

V and J are TRBV11-2 and TRBJ2-3; the match to TRBD2 covers 8 bases. V lost 5 bases, J lost 4 bases, and 5 bases stayed unmatched. The CDR3 spans 14 residues. The V gene's germline CDR1 is SGHAT and CDR2 FQNNGV. CDR3 DNA: TGTGCCAGCAGCCAGGGACTAGGTGCAGATACGCAGTATTTT. Translation: CASSQGLGADTQYF.

The CDR3: CASSLARANTEAFF. The CDR3, as DNA: TGCGCCAGCAGCTTAGCCAGAGCAAACACTGAAGCTTTCTTT. The chain uses TRBV5-1 and TRBJ1-1; D is uncertain. V gave up 2 bases and J gave up 2 bases, with 10 bases separating them. Germline CDR1 and CDR2: SGHRS and YFSETQ. CDR3 length: 14 residues. The variable domain in full, with the rest retrieved from reference TRBV5-1 and TRBJ1-1, is KAGVTQTPRYLIKTRGQQVTLSCSPISGHRSVSWYQQTPGQGLQFLFEYFSETQRNKGNFPGRFSGRQFSNSRSEMNVSTLELGDSALYLCASSLARANTEAFFGQGTRLTVV.

V gene TRBV29-1 combines with J gene TRBJ1-2; unclear D gene. The germline V and J ends were trimmed by 2 bases and 5 bases, with 12 bases remaining between them. The length of the CDR3 is 13 residues. Germline V gene sequence: CDR1 SQVTM, CDR2 ANQGSEA. The DNA for the CDR3 is TGCAGCGTTGAATCTGGGTTAAGTTATGGCTACACCTTC. Its protein is CSVESGLSYGYTF.

The J gene is TRBJ2-3, the V gene TRBV2; D unresolved. The CDR3 covers 11 residues. Trimming pared 2 bases from V and 4 bases from J, leaving 1 base between. Germline values: CDR1 SNHLY, CDR2 FYNNEI. The CDR3 is CASSESDTQYF. The CDR3 region has the DNA TGTGCCAGCAGTGAATCAGATACGCAGTATTTT.

The rearrangement joins TRBV28 to TRBJ1-3; possible D gene TRBD1, 6 bases. Germline-derived CDR1 and CDR2 are MDHEN and SYDVKM. V lost 3 bases to trimming and J lost 2 bases, with 17 bases between them. The CDR3 spans 17 residues. The CDR3 DNA sequence: TGTGCCAGCAGTTTTCCCTCACAGGGTAGGGCTGGAAACACCATATATTTT. This encodes CASSFPSQGRAGNTIYF.

V and J are TRBV6-5 and TRBJ1-2; 7 positions match TRBD1. CDR1 is MNHEY, CDR2 SVGAGI, per germline. There are 13 residues in the CDR3. Trimming took 6 bases from V and 3 from J; bases not matched to a gene: 4. The CDR3 DNA sequence: TGTGCCAGCAGACGTACAGGGGACTATGGCTACACCTTC. Translation: CASRRTGDYGYTF.

The chain has TRBV18 and TRBJ1-2; D unclear. CDR1 and CDR2 (germline): KGHSH, LQKENI. Trimming took off 4 bases at V and 0 bases at J, with 12 bases between the two ends. This CDR3 is 15 amino acids long. The CDR3 DNA reads TGTGCCAGCTCACTATCAGGCCAATCTAACTATGGCTACACCTTC. This codes for CASSLSGQSNYGYTF.

The chain has TRBV5-4 and TRBJ2-3, with a possible D match to TRBD2 (5 bases). V shed 0 bases and J shed 5 bases, with 16 bases lying between them. This CDR3 spans 16 amino acids. Germline CDR1 is SGHNT and CDR2 is YYREEE (reference sequence). The CDR3 sequence: CASSLGSTGGIDTQYF. The CDR3 nucleotides are TGTGCCAGCAGCTTGGGTTCGACCGGAGGAATAGATACGCAGTATTTT.

The rearrangement links TRBV7-9 to TRBJ2-5; D possibly corresponds to TRBD1 (6 bases). V was pared by 0 bases and J by 5 bases, with 10 bases between. Germline CDR1 is SEHNR and CDR2 is FQNEAQ (reference sequence). The CDR3 is 14 amino acids. CDR3 amino acids: CASSLAQGRETQYF. CDR3 coding DNA: TGTGCCAGCAGCTTAGCCCAGGGGCGGGAGACCCAGTACTTC.

The chain carries TRBV7-8 and TRBJ1-6; D gene ambiguous. CDR3 length: 15 residues. Looked up from germline, CDR1 is SGHVS and CDR2 is FQNEAQ. The V gene lost 0 bases and the J gene lost 7 bases, with 10 bases spanning the gap. As DNA, the CDR3 is TGTGCCAGCAGCTTAGCCCGACACCTCAATTCACCCCTCCACTTT. As protein: CASSLARHLNSPLHF.

This chain joins TRBV6-1 and TRBJ1-1; no definite D call. Germline assignment: CDR1 MNHNS and CDR2 SASEGT. This CDR3 spans 12 amino acids. Trimming left V 5 bases short and J 8 bases short, with 12 bases between. The CDR3 bases are TGTGCCAGCAGTAGGACCCCAACGGAAGCTTTCTTT. Its protein is CASSRTPTEAFF.

The rearrangement uses TRBV4-2 and TRBJ1-4; 7 bases agree with TRBD1. Germline CDR1 reads LGHNA; CDR2 reads YNFKEQ. V trimming: 3 bases; J trimming: 6 bases; junction bases outside the gene matches: 4. The CDR3 loop spans 14 amino acids. The CDR3 loop is CASSQDDRDEKLFF. For the CDR3, the DNA is TGTGCCAGCAGCCAGGATGACAGGGATGAAAAACTGTTTTTT.

The chain employs TRBV27 and TRBJ1-2; the D gene is possibly TRBD1 (6 bases). Trimming stripped 5 bases from V and 4 bases from J, with 20 bases between. The germline V gene encodes CDR1 MNHEY and CDR2 SMNVEV (reference sequence). This CDR3 comprises 16 residues. The CDR3 sequence is CASSQGGANSGYGYTF. The DNA of the CDR3 is TGTGCCAGCAGTCAAGGGGGGGCGAATAGTGGCTATGGCTACACCTTC.

The chain is built from TRBV5-8 and TRBJ2-5; TRBD1 matches at 8 bases. V shed 4 bases and J 4 bases; nucleotides not matched to a gene: 12. CDR1 SGHTS and CDR2 YDEGEE come from the germline V gene. The CDR3 is 16 residues long. Here the CDR3 DNA reads TGTGCCAGCAGCCCCCGGACAGGGAATTTAGGAGAGACCCAGTACTTC. Translation: CASSPRTGNLGETQYF.

This clone was seen just once. This CDR3 is also generated by other DNA sequences in the sample. V usage is TRBV27 and J usage is TRBJ2-7; D gene ambiguous. CDR3 length: 13 residues. Per germline, CDR1 MNHEY and CDR2 SMNVEV (reference sequence). Trimming removed 3 bases from V and 1 base from J, with 7 bases in between. CDR3 sequence: CASSFGGSYEQYF. The CDR3 nucleotides are TGTGCCAGCAGTTTTGGCGGATCCTACGAGCAGTACTTC.

V gene TRBV7-9 combines with J gene TRBJ2-3; D call uncertain. The CDR3 is made up of 13 amino acids. Germline V gene sequence: CDR1 SEHNR, CDR2 FQNEAQ (reference sequence). Trimming took 3 bases from V and 6 from J, leaving 10 bases between them. The CDR3 bases are TGTGCCAGCAGCTTCCTTGGGTCGGATACGCAGTATTTT. The encoded protein is CASSFLGSDTQYF.

The V and J genes are TRBV9 and TRBJ2-7; D gene ambiguous. The V and J ends lost 3 bases and 3 bases respectively, with 16 bases between them. The CDR3 contains 15 residues. Looked up from germline, CDR1 is SGDLS and CDR2 is YYNGEE. This CDR3 is CASSADAQTIYEQYF. The CDR3 DNA reads TGTGCCAGCAGCGCAGATGCACAGACCATCTACGAGCAGTACTTC.

The chain has TRBV5-1 and TRBJ2-2; 8 nucleotides line up with TRBD2. Per germline, CDR1 SGHRS and CDR2 YFSETQ. Germline trimming cut 4 bases from V and 5 bases from J; bases unmatched to any gene: 7. The CDR3 totals 15 residues. The CDR3 loop reads CASSPAGVRTGELFF. The CDR3 DNA sequence: TGCGCCAGCAGCCCAGCGGGGGTCCGGACCGGGGAGCTGTTTTTT. Full variable domain (outside the CDR3, taken from reference TRBV5-1 and TRBJ2-2): KAGVTQTPRYLIKTRGQQVTLSCSPISGHRSVSWYQQTPGQGLQFLFEYFSETQRNKGNFPGRFSGRQFSNSRSEMNVSTLELGDSALYLCASSPAGVRTGELFFGEGSRLTVL.